Below are 26 T cell receptor beta chains sequenced from a single sample in a study of blood T cell repertoires in COVID-19. Sequencing used immunoSEQ multiplex PCR; TCRdb keeps in-frame clones, though not all of them. The data contain over 300,000 clones, roughly 85% of them singletons. The sample was PBMCs or T cells enriched from blood (not recorded which). All receptors derive from a man in his thirties or forties who had recovered from COVID-19.

This chain links TRBV11-2 with TRBJ1-2, with 9 bases matching TRBD1. Germline-derived CDR1 and CDR2 are SGHAT and FQNNGV. V lost 2 bases, J lost 4 bases, and 5 bases stayed unmatched. The length of the CDR3 is 15 residues. The CDR3 protein is CASSLRTGVGYGYTF. The CDR3 DNA reads TGTGCCAGCAGCTTACGGACAGGGGTGGGCTATGGCTACACCTTC.

The chain employs TRBV3-1 (or the pseudogene TRBV3-2) and TRBJ2-1, with a tentative D call TRBD1 (5 bases). V shed 3 bases and J shed 0 bases, with 12 bases lying between them. CDR3 size: 16 residues. Germline lookup yields CDR1 LGHDT and CDR2 YNNKEL (reference sequence). The CDR3 coding sequence is TGTGCCAGCAGCCAGAGGACACATTCCTCCTACAATGAGCAGTTCTTC. This sequence encodes CASSQRTHSSYNEQFF.

The chain employs TRBV25-1 and TRBJ2-1; possible D gene TRBD1, 6 bases. The CDR3 loop spans 16 amino acids. Germline CDR1 is MGHDK and CDR2 is SYGVNS. V shed 0 bases and J shed 3 bases, with 12 bases lying between them. The CDR3 sequence is CASSEYTQGHYNEQFF. The CDR3 DNA reads as TGTGCCAGCAGTGAATATACCCAGGGGCACTACAATGAGCAGTTCTTC.

This chain joins TRBV7-9 and TRBJ1-6; D possibly corresponds to TRBD1 (5 bases). The CDR3 spans 14 residues. V gave up 4 bases and J gave up 6 bases, with 10 bases separating them. The germline V gene encodes CDR1 SEHNR and CDR2 FQNEAQ (reference sequence). The CDR3 nucleotides are TGTGCCAGCAGCTCCCCAGGGCTTAATTCACCCCTCCACTTT. Its translation: CASSSPGLNSPLHF.

The rearrangement joins TRBV5-4 to TRBJ1-1, with 7 bases aligning to TRBD1. Germline V lookup: CDR1 SGHNT, CDR2 YYREEE (reference sequence). CDR3 length: 16 residues. After removal of 4 bases from V and 1 base from J, the junction contained 10 bases not matched to a gene. The CDR3 here is CASSPGARTGNTEAFF. The CDR3 DNA reads as TGTGCCAGCAGCCCCGGGGCCCGGACAGGGAACACTGAAGCTTTCTTT.

The chain carries TRBV10-3 and TRBJ2-7, with TRBD1 identical over 9 bases. After removal of 3 bases from V and 4 bases from J, the junction contained 4 bases not matched to a gene. CDR3 size: 14 residues. CDR1 is ENHRY and CDR2 is SYGVKD in the germline V gene. This chain's CDR3 is CAISESTGGYEQYF. CDR3 coding DNA: TGTGCCATCAGTGAATCGACAGGGGGGTACGAGCAGTACTTC.

V usage is TRBV7-9 and J usage is TRBJ2-2; D gene ambiguous. Germline CDR1 reads SEHNR; CDR2 reads FQNEAQ (reference sequence). This CDR3 contains 15 residues. V gave up 1 base and J gave up 4 bases, with 10 bases separating them. CDR3 in amino acids: CASSLEQVRTGELFF. CDR3 coding DNA: TGTGCCAGCAGCTTAGAGCAGGTGCGCACCGGGGAGCTGTTTTTT. Full variable domain (missing parts from reference TRBV7-9 and TRBJ2-2): DTGVSQNPRHKITKRGQNVTFRCDPISEHNRLYWYRQTLGQGPEFLTYFQNEAQLEKSRLLSDRFSAERPKGSFSTLEIQRTEQGDSAMYLCASSLEQVRTGELFFGEGSRLTVL.

The chain couples TRBV20-1 to TRBJ2-7; no clear D gene. Germline loops: CDR1 DFQATT, CDR2 SNEGSKA (reference sequence). This CDR3 region has 12 residues. The V end was cut by 3 bases, the J end by 6 bases, with 12 bases between. The DNA of the CDR3 is TGCAGTGCTAGTCTTTACCGAGGCGAGCAGTACTTC. As protein: CSASLYRGEQYF.

This clone was detected only once. The chain has TRBV7-9 and TRBJ1-6, with no clear D. The length of the CDR3 is 17 residues. V lost 2 bases, J lost 4 bases, and 15 bases lay in between. Germline CDR1 SEHNR, CDR2 FQNEAQ (reference sequence). The DNA of the CDR3 is TGTGCCAGCAGCTTATTTTCTCTGGCAGGTTATAATTCACCCCTCCACTTT. Residues: CASSLFSLAGYNSPLHF.

This chain uses TRBV4-2 with TRBJ1-4; 7 bases align to TRBD1. CDR3 length: 14 amino acids. CDR1 LGHNA and CDR2 YNFKEQ come from the germline V gene. V lost 1 base and J lost 5; bases outside the gene matches: 1. CDR3 nucleotide sequence: TGTGCCAGCAGCCAAGTACAGGGGAATGAAAAACTGTTTTTT. Translating it yields CASSQVQGNEKLFF.

The chain has TRBV27 and TRBJ1-1; D unresolved. The CDR3 sequence is 14 residues long. Germline CDR1 and CDR2: MNHEY and SMNVEV (reference sequence). V was pared by 6 bases and J by 1 base, with 12 bases between. CDR3 region: CASRAGRSNTEAFF. The CDR3 region has the DNA TGTGCCAGCAGAGCGGGCCGTTCGAACACTGAAGCTTTCTTT.

V is TRBV15 and J is TRBJ1-1; unclear D gene. The germline CDR1 and CDR2 sequences are LNHNV and YYDKDF (reference sequence). This CDR3 is built from 13 residues. V was shortened by 4 bases and J by 10 bases, with 16 bases between the two germline ends. CDR3 protein: CATSNSDTLRAFF. The CDR3 DNA is TGTGCCACCAGCAATTCTGATACCCTTAGAGCTTTCTTT.

V gene TRBV5-1 combines with J gene TRBJ1-1; maybe TRBD1 (5 bases). The germline V and J ends were trimmed by 4 bases and 0 bases, with 16 bases remaining between them. The length of the CDR3 is 16 residues. From germline, CDR1 is SGHRS and CDR2 YFSETQ. The CDR3 here is CASSVDGGTLNTEAFF. The CDR3 DNA sequence: TGCGCCAGCAGCGTTGACGGGGGGACCTTGAACACTGAAGCTTTCTTT.

The chain is built from TRBV14 and TRBJ1-1; D is uncertain. In germline, CDR1 is SGHDN, CDR2 FVKESK. CDR3 size: 13 residues. Between the trimmed V and J ends, which lost 4 bases and 11 bases, there was a span of 17 bases. CDR3 sequence: CASSPLSTGEAFF. The CDR3 DNA follows: TGTGCCAGCAGCCCGCTTTCGACCGGGGAGGCTTTCTTT.

The chain is built from TRBV7-8 and TRBJ2-1, with 8 bases aligning to TRBD2. V shed 5 bases, J shed 0 bases, and the junction held 12 bases outside the gene matches. CDR1 and CDR2 (germline): SGHVS, FQNEAQ. The CDR3 sequence is 18 residues long. As DNA, the CDR3 is TGTGCCAGCAGCGCCACGTACACTAGCGGCCTCTCCTACAATGAGCAGTTCTTC. As protein: CASSATYTSGLSYNEQFF.

The V call is TRBV5-5, the J call TRBJ2-3; 7 bases are shared with TRBD2. Germline V gene lookup returns CDR1 SGHKS and CDR2 YYEKEE (reference sequence). The CDR3 runs to 15 residues. The junction had 8 bases not matched to a gene; V was cut back by 0 bases and J by 7 bases. The CDR3 here is CASSLVTAGTYTQYF. The CDR3 DNA sequence: TGTGCCAGCAGCTTGGTTACAGCGGGGACGTATACGCAGTATTTT. Using reference TRBV5-5 and TRBJ2-3 for the parts outside the CDR3, the full variable domain is DAGVTQSPTHLIKTRGQQVTLRCSPISGHKSVSWYQQVLGQGPQFIFQYYEKEERGRGNFPDRFSARQFPNYSSELNVNALLLGDSALYLCASSLVTAGTYTQYFGPGTRLTVL.

The chain employs TRBV2 and TRBJ1-2; tentative D call: TRBD1 (6 bases). The CDR3 loop spans 18 amino acids. V lost 4 bases and J lost 4, with 25 bases in between. Germline CDR1 is SNHLY and CDR2 is FYNNEI. CDR3 sequence: CASSGRSRGGASLYGYTF. CDR3 DNA sequence: TGTGCCAGCAGTGGGAGGAGTAGGGGGGGCGCATCCCTCTATGGCTACACCTTC.

The rearrangement joins TRBV7-8 to TRBJ2-3, with 11 bases lining up with TRBD2. The germline V gene has CDR1 SGHVS and CDR2 FQNEAQ. With 0 bases clipped from V and 0 bases from J, the junction kept 11 bases outside the gene matches. The CDR3 totals 20 residues. Written as DNA, the CDR3 is TGTGCCAGCAGCTTAGCGGCTCGGCTAGCGGGGGGCTCTAGCACAGATACGCAGTATTTT. Translating gives CASSLAARLAGGSSTDTQYF.

This chain joins TRBV7-6 and TRBJ2-2, with D perhaps matching TRBD1 (5 bases). The V gene's germline CDR1 is SGHVS and CDR2 FNYEAQ. There are 16 residues in the CDR3. V was trimmed by 1 base and J by 1 base, leaving 10 bases between them. CDR3 nucleotide sequence: TGTGCCAGCAGCTTAGAGGGGTCGGGGAACACCGGGGAGCTGTTTTTT. It specifies CASSLEGSGNTGELFF.

The CDR3 DNA reads as TGTGCCAGCAGCTTGGGAGGGAATTCACCCCTCCACTTT. Translation gives CASSLGGNSPLHF. The J gene is TRBJ1-6, the V gene TRBV5-4; D remains unclear. V was pared by 0 bases and J by 7 bases, with 5 bases between. The CDR3 has 13 amino acids. Per the germline V gene, CDR1 is SGHNT and CDR2 is YYREEE (reference sequence).

CDR3 sequence reads: CASSWTANTEAFF. In DNA form, the CDR3 reads TGTGCCAGCAGTTGGACAGCGAACACTGAAGCTTTCTTT. This sequence joins TRBV27 and TRBJ1-1; possibly TRBD1 for D (6 bases). Trimming pared 4 bases from V and 1 base from J, leaving 7 bases between. Germline CDR1 is MNHEY and CDR2 is SMNVEV (reference sequence). The CDR3 runs 13 residues.

CDR3 in amino acids: CASSILSGSYNSPLHF. CDR3 sequence (DNA): TGTGCCAGTAGTATCCTTTCAGGCTCCTATAATTCACCCCTCCACTTT. The chain joins TRBV19 to TRBJ1-6; unclear D gene. Germline CDR1 LNHDA, CDR2 SQIVND (reference sequence). Deletions cut 3 bases from V and 0 bases from J, with 9 bases between. The CDR3 has 16 residues.

The chain has TRBV7-9 and TRBJ1-4; a weak D match, TRBD1 (6 bases). V lost 5 bases, J lost 2 bases, and 15 bases lay in between. There are 16 residues in the CDR3. Germline-derived CDR1 and CDR2 are SEHNR and FQNEAQ (reference sequence). The CDR3 sequence is CASSEGGDRTNEKLFF. In DNA, the CDR3 is TGTGCCAGCAGCGAAGGGGGGGATAGGACTAATGAAAAACTGTTTTTT.

The chain uses TRBV18 and TRBJ1-2; D gene unclear. Germline-derived CDR1 and CDR2 are KGHSH and LQKENI. The CDR3 runs to 13 residues. V was clipped by 2 bases and J by 6 bases, with 10 bases between them. As DNA, the CDR3 is TGTGCCAGCTCACCATCCCGCGGGAATGGCTACACCTTC. Residues: CASSPSRGNGYTF.

J is TRBJ1-3 and V is TRBV4-2; 9 positions match TRBD1. Germline values: CDR1 LGHNA, CDR2 YNFKEQ. With V trimmed by 3 bases and J by 1 base, 7 bases remained unmatched. The CDR3 has 17 amino acids. The DNA for the CDR3 is TGTGCCAGCAGCCAGTATGGGACAGGGAGTTCTGGAAACACCATATATTTT. Protein: CASSQYGTGSSGNTIYF.

The chain couples TRBV25-1 to TRBJ2-2; 8 bases match TRBD2. The CDR3 runs 16 residues. Germline CDR1 reads MGHDK; CDR2 reads SYGVNS. V was pared by 3 bases and J by 4 bases, with 7 bases of the junction left unmatched. The CDR3 DNA reads as TGTGCCAGCAGTGAGGGCGGGGGGCCCGCCACCGGGGAGCTGTTTTTT. This codes for CASSEGGGPATGELFF.